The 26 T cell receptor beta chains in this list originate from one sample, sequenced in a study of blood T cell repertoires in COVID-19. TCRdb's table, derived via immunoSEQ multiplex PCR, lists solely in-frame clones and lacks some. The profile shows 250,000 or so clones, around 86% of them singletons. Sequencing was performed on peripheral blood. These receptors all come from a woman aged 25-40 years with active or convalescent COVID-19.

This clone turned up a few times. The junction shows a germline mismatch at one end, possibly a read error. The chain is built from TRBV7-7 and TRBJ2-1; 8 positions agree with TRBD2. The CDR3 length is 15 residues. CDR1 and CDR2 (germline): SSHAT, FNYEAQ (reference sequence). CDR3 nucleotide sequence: TGTGCTAGCAGCTTAGGCGGGACTAGTAGCCATGAGCAGTTCTTC. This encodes CASSLGGTSSHEQFF.

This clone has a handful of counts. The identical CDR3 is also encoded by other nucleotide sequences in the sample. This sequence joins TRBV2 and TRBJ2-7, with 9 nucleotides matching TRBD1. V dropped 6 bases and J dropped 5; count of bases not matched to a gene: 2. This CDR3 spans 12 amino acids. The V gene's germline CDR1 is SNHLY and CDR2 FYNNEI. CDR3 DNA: TGTGCCAGCAGAAGACAGGGGGACGAGCAGTACTTC. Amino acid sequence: CASRRQGDEQYF.

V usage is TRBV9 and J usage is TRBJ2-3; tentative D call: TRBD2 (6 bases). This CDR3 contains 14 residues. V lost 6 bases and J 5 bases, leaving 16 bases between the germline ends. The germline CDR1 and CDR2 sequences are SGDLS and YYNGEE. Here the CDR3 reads CASTDGTGVDTQYF. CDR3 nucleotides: TGTGCCAGCACCGACGGGACTGGCGTAGATACGCAGTATTTT.

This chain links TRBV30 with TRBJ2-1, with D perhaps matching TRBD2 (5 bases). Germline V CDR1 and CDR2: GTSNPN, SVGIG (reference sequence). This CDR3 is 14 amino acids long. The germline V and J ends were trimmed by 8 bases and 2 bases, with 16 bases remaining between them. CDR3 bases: TGTGCCCAAGAGGGAACGGAAGCCTACAATGAGCAGTTCTTC. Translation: CAQEGTEAYNEQFF.

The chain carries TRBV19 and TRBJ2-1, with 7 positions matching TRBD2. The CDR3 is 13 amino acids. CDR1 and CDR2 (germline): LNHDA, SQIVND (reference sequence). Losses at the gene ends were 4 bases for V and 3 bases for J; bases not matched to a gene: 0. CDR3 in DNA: TGTGCCAGTAGTAGGACTAGCTACAATGAGCAGTTCTTC. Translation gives CASSRTSYNEQFF. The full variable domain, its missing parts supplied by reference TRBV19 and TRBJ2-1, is DGGITQSPKYLFRKEGQNVTLSCEQNLNHDAMYWYRQDPGQGLRLIYYSQIVNDFQKGDIAEGYSVSREKKESFPLTVTSAQKNPTAFYLCASSRTSYNEQFFGPGTRLTVL.

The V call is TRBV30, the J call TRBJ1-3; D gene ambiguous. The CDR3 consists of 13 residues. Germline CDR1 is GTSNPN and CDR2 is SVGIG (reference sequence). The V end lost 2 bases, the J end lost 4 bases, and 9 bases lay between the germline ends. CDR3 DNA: TGTGCCTGGAGTTCCCACCTAGGAAACACCATATATTTT. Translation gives CAWSSHLGNTIYF.

The DNA for the CDR3 is TGTGCCAGCAGCCCTAGAAGGGGCAGCGGGGGGGCCAACCCCTACAATGAGCAGTTCTTC. Protein sequence: CASSPRRGSGGANPYNEQFF. The chain combines TRBV9 with TRBJ2-1, with 10 bases aligning to TRBD2. V lost 4 bases, J lost 2 bases, and 18 bases stayed unmatched. The CDR3 has 20 residues. Per germline, CDR1 SGDLS and CDR2 YYNGEE.

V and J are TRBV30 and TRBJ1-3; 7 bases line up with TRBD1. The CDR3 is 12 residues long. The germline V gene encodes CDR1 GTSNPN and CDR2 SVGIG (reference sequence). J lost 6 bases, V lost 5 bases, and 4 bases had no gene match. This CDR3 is CAWSGGANTIYF. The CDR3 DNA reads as TGTGCCTGGTCAGGGGGTGCAAACACCATATATTTT. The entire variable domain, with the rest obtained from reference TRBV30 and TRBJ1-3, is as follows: SQTIHQWPATLVQPVGSPLSLECTVEGTSNPNLYWYRQAAGRGLQLLFYSVGIGQISSEVPQNLSASRPQDRQFILSSKKLLLSDSGFYLCAWSGGANTIYFGEGSWLTVV.

The CDR3 here is CASSLGTGGKGTDTQYF. CDR3 nucleotide sequence: TGTGCCAGCAGCCTCGGGACAGGGGGCAAAGGTACAGATACGCAGTATTTT. The V gene is TRBV11-3, the J gene TRBJ2-3; 12 bases line up with TRBD1. The trim removed 5 bases at V and 3 bases at J, leaving 9 bases unmatched. Germline V gene lookup returns CDR1 SGHNT and CDR2 YENEEA. The CDR3 loop spans 17 amino acids.

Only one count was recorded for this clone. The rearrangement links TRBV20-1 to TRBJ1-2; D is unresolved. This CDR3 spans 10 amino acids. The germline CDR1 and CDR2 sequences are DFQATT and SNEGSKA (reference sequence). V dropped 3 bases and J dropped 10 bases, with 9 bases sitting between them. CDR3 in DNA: TGCAGTGCTAGGGGCCGGCCCTACACCTTC. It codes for CSARGRPYTF.

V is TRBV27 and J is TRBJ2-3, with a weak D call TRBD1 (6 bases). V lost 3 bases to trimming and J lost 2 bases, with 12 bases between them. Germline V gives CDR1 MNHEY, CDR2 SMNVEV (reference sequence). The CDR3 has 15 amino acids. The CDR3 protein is CASSLPGVNTDTQYF. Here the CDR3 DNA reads TGTGCCAGCAGTTTGCCAGGGGTAAACACAGATACGCAGTATTTT.

The CDR3 region has the DNA TGTGCCACCAGCAGAGGACACCCGAACACCGGGGAGCTGTTTTTT. Translating gives CATSRGHPNTGELFF. This chain uses TRBV15 with TRBJ2-2; D unresolved. The germline V gene encodes CDR1 LNHNV and CDR2 YYDKDF (reference sequence). Trimming cost V 1 base and J 0 bases, with 6 bases left between them. The CDR3 is 15 amino acids.

The CDR3 coding sequence is TGTGCCAGCAGTGAAGGCCAGGGTCGGAGCTCCTACGAGCAGTACTTC. As protein: CASSEGQGRSSYEQYF. The chain combines TRBV2 with TRBJ2-7; tentative D call: TRBD1 (5 bases). Germline V gene sequence: CDR1 SNHLY, CDR2 FYNNEI. The V end lost 1 base, the J end lost 0 bases, and 13 bases lay between the germline ends. This CDR3 spans 16 amino acids.

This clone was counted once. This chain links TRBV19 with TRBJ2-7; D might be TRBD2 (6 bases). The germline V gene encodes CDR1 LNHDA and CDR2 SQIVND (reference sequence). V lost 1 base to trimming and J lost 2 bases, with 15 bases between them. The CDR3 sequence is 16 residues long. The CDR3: CASSIVGGNNAYEQYF. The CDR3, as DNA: TGTGCCAGTAGTATAGTAGGAGGGAATAACGCCTACGAGCAGTACTTC. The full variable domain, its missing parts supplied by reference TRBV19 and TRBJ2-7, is DGGITQSPKYLFRKEGQNVTLSCEQNLNHDAMYWYRQDPGQGLRLIYYSQIVNDFQKGDIAEGYSVSREKKESFPLTVTSAQKNPTAFYLCASSIVGGNNAYEQYFGPGTRLTVT.

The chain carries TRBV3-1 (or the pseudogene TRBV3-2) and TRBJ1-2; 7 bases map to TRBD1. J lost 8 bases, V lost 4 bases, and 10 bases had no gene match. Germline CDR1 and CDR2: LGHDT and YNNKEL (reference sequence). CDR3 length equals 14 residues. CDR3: CASSLLTGLAGYTF. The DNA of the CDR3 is TGTGCCAGCAGCCTTTTGACAGGGCTCGCGGGCTACACCTTC.

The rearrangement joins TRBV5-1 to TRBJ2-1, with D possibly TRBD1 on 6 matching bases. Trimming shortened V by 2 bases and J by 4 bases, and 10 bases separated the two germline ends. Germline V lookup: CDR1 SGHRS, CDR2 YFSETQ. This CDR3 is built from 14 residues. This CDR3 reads CASSFGQPYNEQFF. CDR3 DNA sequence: TGCGCCAGCAGCTTCGGACAGCCTTACAATGAGCAGTTCTTC. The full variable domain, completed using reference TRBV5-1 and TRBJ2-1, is KAGVTQTPRYLIKTRGQQVTLSCSPISGHRSVSWYQQTPGQGLQFLFEYFSETQRNKGNFPGRFSGRQFSNSRSEMNVSTLELGDSALYLCASSFGQPYNEQFFGPGTRLTVL.

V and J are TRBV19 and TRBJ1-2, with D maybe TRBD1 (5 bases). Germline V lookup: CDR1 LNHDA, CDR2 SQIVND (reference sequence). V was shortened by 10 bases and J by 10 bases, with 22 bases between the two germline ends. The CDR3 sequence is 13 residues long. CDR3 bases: TGTGCCATCAGTAGTATGGAAACAGGAGCCTACACCTTC. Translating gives CAISSMETGAYTF.

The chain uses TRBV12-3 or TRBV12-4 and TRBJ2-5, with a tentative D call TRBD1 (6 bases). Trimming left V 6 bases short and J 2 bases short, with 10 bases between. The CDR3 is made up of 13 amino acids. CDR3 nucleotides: TGTGCCAGCAGAAGGACAGCTCAAGAGACCCAGTACTTC. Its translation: CASRRTAQETQYF.

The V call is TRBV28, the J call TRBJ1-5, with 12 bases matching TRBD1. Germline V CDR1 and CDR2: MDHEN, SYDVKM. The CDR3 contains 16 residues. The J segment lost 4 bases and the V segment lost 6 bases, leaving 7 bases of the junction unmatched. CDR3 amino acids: CASREGDRGLNQPQHF. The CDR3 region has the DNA TGTGCCAGCAGGGAGGGGGACAGGGGGCTAAATCAGCCCCAGCATTTT.

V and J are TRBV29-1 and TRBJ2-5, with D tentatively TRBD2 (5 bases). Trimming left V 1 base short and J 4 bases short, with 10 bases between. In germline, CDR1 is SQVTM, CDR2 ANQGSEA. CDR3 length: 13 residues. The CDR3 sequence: CSVEGSGVETQYF. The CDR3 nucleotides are TGCAGCGTTGAAGGCTCCGGGGTAGAGACCCAGTACTTC.

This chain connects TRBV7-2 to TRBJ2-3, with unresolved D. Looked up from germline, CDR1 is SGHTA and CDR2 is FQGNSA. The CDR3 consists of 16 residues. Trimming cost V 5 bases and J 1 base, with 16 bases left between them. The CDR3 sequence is CASSPYGAKRTDTQYF. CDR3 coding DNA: TGTGCCAGCAGCCCCTACGGAGCTAAGCGCACAGATACGCAGTATTTT.

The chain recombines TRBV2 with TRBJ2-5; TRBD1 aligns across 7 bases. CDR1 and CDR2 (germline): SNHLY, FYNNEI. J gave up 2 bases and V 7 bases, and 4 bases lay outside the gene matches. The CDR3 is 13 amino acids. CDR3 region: CASTRDRQETQYF. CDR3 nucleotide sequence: TGTGCCAGCACCCGGGACAGACAAGAGACCCAGTACTTC.

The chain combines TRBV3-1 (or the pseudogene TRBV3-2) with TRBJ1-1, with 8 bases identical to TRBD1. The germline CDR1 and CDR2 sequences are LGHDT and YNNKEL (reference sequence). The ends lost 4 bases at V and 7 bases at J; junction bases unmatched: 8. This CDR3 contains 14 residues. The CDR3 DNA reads TGTGCCAGCAGCCCCTTTTCCAGGGGGCTTGAAGCTTTCTTT. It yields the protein CASSPFSRGLEAFF.

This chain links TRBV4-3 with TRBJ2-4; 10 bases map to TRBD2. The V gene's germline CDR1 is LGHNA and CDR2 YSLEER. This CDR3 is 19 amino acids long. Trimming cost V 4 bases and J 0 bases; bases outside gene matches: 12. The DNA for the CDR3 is TGCGCCAGCAGCCGAGGGACAGCGGGGGGGCCGGGAGCCAAAAACATTCAGTACTTC. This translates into CASSRGTAGGPGAKNIQYF.

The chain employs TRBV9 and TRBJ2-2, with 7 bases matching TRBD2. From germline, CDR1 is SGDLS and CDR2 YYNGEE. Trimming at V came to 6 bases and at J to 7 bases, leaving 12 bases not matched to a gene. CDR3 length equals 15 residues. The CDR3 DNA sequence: TGTGCCAGCAAGCGGGGAGGGGAGTCCTTCGGGGAGCTGTTTTTT. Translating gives CASKRGGESFGELFF. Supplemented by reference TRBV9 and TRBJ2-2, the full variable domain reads DSGVTQTPKHLITATGQRVTLRCSPRSGDLSVYWYQQSLDQGLQFLIQYYNGEERAKGNILERFSAQQFPDLHSELNLSSLELGDSALYFCASKRGGESFGELFFGEGSRLTVL.

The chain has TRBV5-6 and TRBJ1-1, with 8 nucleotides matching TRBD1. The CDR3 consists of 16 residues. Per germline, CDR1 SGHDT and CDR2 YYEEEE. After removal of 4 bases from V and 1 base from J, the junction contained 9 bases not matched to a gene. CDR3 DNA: TGTGCCAGCAGCGGACTCCGACAGGGGCAGAACACTGAAGCTTTCTTT. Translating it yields CASSGLRQGQNTEAFF.